Each of the 3 T cell receptor beta chains below was sequenced from the same sample in a study of regulatory T cells in long-lasting Graves disease. Time point described: newly diagnosed GD, antithyroid drugs for less than 3 months. PBMC RNA was the source of the TCR library. TCR beta libraries were built with iRepertoire HTBI primers and Arm-PCR of CDR3 regions. Via MiXCR, TCRdb re-called the multiplex PCR reads, giving one row per CDR3 protein. Seen here are approximately 540,000 distinct CDR3 sequences, 12% observed once, and the top ten hold around 10%. These same records also appear under a second study, on T cells in Graves' hyperthyroidism and ophthalmopathy.

The starting material was peripheral blood mononuclear cells (PBMCs), obtained at new diagnosis, from a patient treated with antithyroid drugs. These receptor sequences come from a woman aged 25 to 39 with Graves disease.

This clonotype was seen ten or more times. This sequence joins TRBV7-2 and TRBJ2-4; D is unclear. The CDR3 spans 15 residues. Trimming cost V 2 bases and J 0 bases, with 8 bases left between them. Germline CDR1 is SGHTA and CDR2 is FQGNSA. CDR3 loop: CASSLRPLAKNIQYF. The CDR3 DNA sequence: TGTGCCAGCAGCTTACGTCCACTAGCCAAAAACATTCAGTACTTC.

This clonotype was seen ten or more times. This sequence joins TRBV20-1 and TRBJ2-7, with TRBD1 matching over 9 bases. In germline, CDR1 is DFQATT, CDR2 SNEGSKA (reference sequence). The CDR3 spans 18 residues. The ends lost 1 base at V and 3 bases at J; junction bases unmatched: 16. The CDR3, as DNA: TGCAGTGCTAGAGTTACCGGGACAGGGACCCTAGGAGGCTACGAGCAGTACTTC. It is translated as CSARVTGTGTLGGYEQYF.

This clonotype was picked up many times. The chain combines TRBV28 with TRBJ1-6, with D maybe TRBD1 (6 bases). Germline V gene lookup returns CDR1 MDHEN and CDR2 SYDVKM. The CDR3 loop spans 15 amino acids. V shed 2 bases and J shed 7 bases, with 12 bases lying between them. CDR3 bases: TGTGCCAGCAGTTTACTCAGGGGCGGGAATTCACCCCTCCACTTT. Translated: CASSLLRGGNSPLHF.